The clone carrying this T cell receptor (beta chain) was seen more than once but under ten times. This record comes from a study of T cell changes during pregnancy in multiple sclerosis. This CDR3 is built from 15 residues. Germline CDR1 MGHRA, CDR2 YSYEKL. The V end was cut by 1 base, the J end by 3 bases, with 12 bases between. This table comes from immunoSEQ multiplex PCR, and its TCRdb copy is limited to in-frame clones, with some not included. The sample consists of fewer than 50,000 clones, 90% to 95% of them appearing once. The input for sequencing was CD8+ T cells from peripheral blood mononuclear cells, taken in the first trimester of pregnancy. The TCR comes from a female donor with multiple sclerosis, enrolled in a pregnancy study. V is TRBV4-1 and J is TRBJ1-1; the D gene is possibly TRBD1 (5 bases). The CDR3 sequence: CASSQAWGEYTEAFF. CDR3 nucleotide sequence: TGCGCCAGCAGCCAAGCGTGGGGCGAATACACTGAAGCTTTCTTT.